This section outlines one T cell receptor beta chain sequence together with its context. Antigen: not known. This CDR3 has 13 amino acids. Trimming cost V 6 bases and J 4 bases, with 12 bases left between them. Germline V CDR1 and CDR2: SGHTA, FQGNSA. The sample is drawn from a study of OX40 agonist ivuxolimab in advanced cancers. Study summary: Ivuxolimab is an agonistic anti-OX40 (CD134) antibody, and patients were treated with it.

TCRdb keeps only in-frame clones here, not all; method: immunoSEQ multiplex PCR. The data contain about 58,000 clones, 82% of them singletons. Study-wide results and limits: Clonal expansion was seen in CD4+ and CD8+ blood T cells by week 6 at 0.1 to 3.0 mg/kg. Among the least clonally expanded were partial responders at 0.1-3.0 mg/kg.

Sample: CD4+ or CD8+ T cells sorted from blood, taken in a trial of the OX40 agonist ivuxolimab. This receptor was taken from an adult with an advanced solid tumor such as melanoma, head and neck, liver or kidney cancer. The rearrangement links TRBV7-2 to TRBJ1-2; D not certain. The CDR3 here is CASSFSRGYGYTF. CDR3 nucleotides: TGTGCCAGCAGTTTCAGTCGAGGCTATGGCTACACCTTC. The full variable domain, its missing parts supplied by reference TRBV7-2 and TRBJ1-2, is GAGVSQSPSNKVTEKGKDVELRCDPISGHTALYWYRQSLGQGLEFLIYFQGNSAPDKSGLPSDRFSAERTGGSVSTLTIQRTQQEDSAVYLCASSFSRGYGYTFGSGTRLTVV.